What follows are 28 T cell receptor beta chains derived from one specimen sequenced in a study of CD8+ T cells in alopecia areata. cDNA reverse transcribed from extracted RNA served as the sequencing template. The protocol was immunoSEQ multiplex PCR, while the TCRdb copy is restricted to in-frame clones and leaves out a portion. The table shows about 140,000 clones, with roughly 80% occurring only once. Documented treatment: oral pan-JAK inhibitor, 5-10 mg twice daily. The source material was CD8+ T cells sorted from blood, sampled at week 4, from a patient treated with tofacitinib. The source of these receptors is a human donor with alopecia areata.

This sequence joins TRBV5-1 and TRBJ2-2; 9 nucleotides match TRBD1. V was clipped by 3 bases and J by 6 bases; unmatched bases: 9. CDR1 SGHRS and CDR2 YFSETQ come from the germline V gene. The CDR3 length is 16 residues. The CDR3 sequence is CASSSEGQGIAGELFF. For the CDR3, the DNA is TGCGCCAGCAGCTCGGAAGGACAGGGGATCGCCGGGGAGCTGTTTTTT.

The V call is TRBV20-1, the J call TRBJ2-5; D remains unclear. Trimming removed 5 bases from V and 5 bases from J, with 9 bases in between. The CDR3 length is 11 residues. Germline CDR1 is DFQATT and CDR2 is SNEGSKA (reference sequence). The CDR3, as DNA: TGCAGTGCTCCCGATTCTGAGACCCAGTACTTC. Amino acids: CSAPDSETQYF.

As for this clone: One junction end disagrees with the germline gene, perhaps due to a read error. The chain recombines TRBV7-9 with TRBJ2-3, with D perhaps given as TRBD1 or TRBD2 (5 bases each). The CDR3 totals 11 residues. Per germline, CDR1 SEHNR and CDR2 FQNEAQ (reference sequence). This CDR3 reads CASSSGTWDFF. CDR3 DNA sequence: TGTGCCAGCAGCTCCGGGACGTGGGATTTTTTT.

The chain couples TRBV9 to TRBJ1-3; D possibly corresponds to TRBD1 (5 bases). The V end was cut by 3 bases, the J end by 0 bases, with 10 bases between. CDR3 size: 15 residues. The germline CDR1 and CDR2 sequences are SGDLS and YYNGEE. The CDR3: CASSGGTGSGNTIYF. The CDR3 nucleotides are TGTGCCAGCAGCGGAGGGACGGGCTCTGGAAACACCATATATTTT. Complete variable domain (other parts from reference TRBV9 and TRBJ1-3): DSGVTQTPKHLITATGQRVTLRCSPRSGDLSVYWYQQSLDQGLQFLIQYYNGEERAKGNILERFSAQQFPDLHSELNLSSLELGDSALYFCASSGGTGSGNTIYFGEGSWLTVV.

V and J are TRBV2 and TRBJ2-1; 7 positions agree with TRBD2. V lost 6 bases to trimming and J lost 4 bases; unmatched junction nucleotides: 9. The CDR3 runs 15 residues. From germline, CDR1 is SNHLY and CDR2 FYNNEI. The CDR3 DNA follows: TGTGCCAGCAGATCGCTTCTAGCGGTGTACAATGAGCAGTTCTTC. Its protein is CASRSLLAVYNEQFF.

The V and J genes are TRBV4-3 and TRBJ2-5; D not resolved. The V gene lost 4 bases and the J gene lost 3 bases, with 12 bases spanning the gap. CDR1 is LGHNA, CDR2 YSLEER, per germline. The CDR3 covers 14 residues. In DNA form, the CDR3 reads TGCGCCAGCAGCCTCCAGCTGGGTGAAGAGACCCAGTACTTC. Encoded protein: CASSLQLGEETQYF.

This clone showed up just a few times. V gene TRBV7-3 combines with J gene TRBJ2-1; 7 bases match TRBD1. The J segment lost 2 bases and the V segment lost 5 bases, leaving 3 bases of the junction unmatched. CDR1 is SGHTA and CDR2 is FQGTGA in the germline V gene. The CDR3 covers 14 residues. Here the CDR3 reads CASSQGGPYNEQFF. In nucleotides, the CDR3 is TGTGCCAGCAGCCAAGGGGGCCCCTACAATGAGCAGTTCTTC.

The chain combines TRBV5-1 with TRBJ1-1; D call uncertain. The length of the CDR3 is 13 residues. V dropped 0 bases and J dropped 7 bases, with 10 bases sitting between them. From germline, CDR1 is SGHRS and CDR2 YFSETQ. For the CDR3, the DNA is TGCGCCAGCAGCTTGGTTCAGGATGGTGAAGCTTTCTTT. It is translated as CASSLVQDGEAFF.

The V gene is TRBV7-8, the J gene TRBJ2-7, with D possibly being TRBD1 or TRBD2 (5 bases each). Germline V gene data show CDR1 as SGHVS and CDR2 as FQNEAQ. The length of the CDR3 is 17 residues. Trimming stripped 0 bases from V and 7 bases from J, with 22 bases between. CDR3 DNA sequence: TGTGCCAGCAGCTTAGCTGCCTCCGGCAGGGACCATGGGGAGCAGTACTTC. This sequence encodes CASSLAASGRDHGEQYF. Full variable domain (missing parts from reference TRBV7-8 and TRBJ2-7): GAGVSQSPRYKVAKRGQDVALRCDPISGHVSLFWYQQALGQGPEFLTYFQNEAQLDKSGLPSDRFFAERPEGSVSTLKIQRTQQEDSAVYLCASSLAASGRDHGEQYFGPGTRLTVT.

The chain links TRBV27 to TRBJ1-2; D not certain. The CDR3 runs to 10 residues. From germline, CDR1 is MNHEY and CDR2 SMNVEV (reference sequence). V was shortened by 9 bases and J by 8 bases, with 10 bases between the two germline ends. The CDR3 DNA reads TGTGCCAGTCAACTGGACGGCTACACCTTC. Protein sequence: CASQLDGYTF.

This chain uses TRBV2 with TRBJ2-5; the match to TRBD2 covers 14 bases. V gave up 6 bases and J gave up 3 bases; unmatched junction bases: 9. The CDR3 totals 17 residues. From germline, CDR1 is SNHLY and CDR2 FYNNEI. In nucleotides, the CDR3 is TGTGCCAGCAGCCTCTCGGGACTAGCGGGGGAAAAAGAGACCCAGTACTTC. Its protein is CASSLSGLAGEKETQYF.

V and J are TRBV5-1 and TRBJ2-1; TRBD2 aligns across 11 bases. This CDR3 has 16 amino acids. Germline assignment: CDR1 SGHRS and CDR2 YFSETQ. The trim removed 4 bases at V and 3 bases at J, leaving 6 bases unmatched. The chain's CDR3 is CASSPTSGARYNEQFF. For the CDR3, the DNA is TGCGCCAGCAGCCCGACTAGCGGGGCTCGCTACAATGAGCAGTTCTTC.

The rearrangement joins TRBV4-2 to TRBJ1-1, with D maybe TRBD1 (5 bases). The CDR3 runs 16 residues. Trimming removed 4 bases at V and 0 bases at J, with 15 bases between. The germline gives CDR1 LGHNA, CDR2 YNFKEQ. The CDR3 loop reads CASSPRDGRMNTEAFF. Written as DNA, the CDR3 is TGTGCCAGCAGCCCTCGGGACGGCCGCATGAACACTGAAGCTTTCTTT.

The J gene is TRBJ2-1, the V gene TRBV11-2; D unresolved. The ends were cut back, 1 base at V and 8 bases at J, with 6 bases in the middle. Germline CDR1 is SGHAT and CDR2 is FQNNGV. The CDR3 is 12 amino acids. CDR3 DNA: TGTGCCAGCAGCTTAGCTAGTCATGAGCAGTTCTTC. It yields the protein CASSLASHEQFF.

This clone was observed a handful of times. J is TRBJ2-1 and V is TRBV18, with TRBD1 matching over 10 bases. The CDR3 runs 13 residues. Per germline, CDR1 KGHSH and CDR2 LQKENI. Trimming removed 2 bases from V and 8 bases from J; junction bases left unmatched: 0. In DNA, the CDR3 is TGTGCCAGCTCACCAGGGACAGGGGATGAGCAGTTCTTC. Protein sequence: CASSPGTGDEQFF.

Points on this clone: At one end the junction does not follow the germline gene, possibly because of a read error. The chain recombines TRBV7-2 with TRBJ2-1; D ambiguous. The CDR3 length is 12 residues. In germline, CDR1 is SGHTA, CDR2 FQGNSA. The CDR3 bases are TGTGCCAGCAGCTTAGAGGCAATTTATCAACTCTTC. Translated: CASSLEAIYQLF.

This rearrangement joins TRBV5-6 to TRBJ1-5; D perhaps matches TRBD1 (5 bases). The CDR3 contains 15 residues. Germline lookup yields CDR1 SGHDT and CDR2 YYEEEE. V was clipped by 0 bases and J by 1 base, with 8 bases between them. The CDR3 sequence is CASSLGTGSNQPQHF. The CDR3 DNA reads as TGTGCCAGCAGCTTGGGAACAGGAAGCAATCAGCCCCAGCATTTT.

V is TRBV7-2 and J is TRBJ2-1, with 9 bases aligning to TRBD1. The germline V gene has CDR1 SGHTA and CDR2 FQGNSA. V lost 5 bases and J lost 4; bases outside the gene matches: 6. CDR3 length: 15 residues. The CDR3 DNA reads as TGTGCCAGCAGCGGACAAGGGACAGGGTACAATGAGCAGTTCTTC. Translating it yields CASSGQGTGYNEQFF.

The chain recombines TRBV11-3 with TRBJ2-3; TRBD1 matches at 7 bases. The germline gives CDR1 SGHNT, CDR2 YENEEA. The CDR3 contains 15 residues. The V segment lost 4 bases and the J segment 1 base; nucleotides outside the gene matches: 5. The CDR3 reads CASSYIDRGTDTQYF. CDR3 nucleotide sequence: TGTGCCAGCAGCTACATAGACAGGGGCACAGATACGCAGTATTTT.

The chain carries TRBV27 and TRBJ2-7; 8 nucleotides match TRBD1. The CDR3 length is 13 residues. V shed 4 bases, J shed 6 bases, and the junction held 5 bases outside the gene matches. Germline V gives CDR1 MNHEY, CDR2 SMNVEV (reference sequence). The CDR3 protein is CASSWTGLGEQYF. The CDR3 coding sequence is TGTGCCAGCAGTTGGACAGGGCTGGGCGAGCAGTACTTC.

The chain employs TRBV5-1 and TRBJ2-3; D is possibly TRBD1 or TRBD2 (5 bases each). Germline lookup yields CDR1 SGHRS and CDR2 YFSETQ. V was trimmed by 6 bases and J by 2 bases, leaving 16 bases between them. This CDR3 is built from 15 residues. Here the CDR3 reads CASTSWGTPTDTQYF. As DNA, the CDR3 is TGCGCCAGCACCTCCTGGGGGACCCCCACAGATACGCAGTATTTT.

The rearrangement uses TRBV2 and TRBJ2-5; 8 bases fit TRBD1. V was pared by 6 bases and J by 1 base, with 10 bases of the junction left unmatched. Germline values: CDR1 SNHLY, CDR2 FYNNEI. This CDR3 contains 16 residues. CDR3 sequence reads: CASRATDRGPQETQYF. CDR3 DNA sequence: TGTGCCAGCAGGGCAACTGACAGGGGACCCCAAGAGACCCAGTACTTC.

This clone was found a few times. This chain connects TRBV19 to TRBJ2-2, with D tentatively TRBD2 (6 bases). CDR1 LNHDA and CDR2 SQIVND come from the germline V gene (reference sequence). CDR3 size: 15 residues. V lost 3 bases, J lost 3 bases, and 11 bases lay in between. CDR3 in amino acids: CASSIRRDDTGELFF. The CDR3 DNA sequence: TGTGCCAGTAGTATCCGGAGGGACGACACCGGGGAGCTGTTTTTT.

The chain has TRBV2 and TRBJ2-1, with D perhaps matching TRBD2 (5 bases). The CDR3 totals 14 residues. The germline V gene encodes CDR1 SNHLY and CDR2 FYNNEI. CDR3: CATRAIQGSYEQFF. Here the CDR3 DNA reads TGTGCTACGAGGGCCATTCAAGGATCGTATGAGCAGTTCTTC.

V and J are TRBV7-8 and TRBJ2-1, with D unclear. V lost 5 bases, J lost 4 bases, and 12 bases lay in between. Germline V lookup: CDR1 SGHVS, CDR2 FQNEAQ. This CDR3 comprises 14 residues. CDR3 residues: CASSPVGEYNEQFF. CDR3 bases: TGTGCCAGCAGCCCCGTGGGTGAATACAATGAGCAGTTCTTC.

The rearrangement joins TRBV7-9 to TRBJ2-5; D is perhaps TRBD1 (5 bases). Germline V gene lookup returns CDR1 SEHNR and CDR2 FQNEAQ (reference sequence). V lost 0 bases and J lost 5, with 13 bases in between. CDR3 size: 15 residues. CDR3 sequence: CASSLAQGLEETQYF. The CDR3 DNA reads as TGTGCCAGCAGCTTAGCCCAGGGTTTAGAGGAGACCCAGTACTTC.

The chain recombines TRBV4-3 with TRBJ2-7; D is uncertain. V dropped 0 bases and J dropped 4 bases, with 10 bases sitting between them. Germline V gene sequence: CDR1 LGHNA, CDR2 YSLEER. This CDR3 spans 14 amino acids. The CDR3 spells CASSQEVLSYEQYF. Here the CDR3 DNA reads TGCGCCAGCAGCCAAGAGGTGCTATCTTACGAGCAGTACTTC.

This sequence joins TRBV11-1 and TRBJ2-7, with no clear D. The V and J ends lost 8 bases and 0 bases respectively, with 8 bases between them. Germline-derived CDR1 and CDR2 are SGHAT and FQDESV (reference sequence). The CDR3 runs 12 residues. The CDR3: CASGRSSYEQYF. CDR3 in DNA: TGTGCCAGCGGGCGTAGCTCCTACGAGCAGTACTTC.